A single sample is the source of the 5 T cell receptor beta chains below, sequenced in a study of early T cells in non-severe SARS-CoV-2 infection. TCRdb independently ran MiXCR on the 5' RACE reads; one entry per CDR3 protein. This table holds over 35,000 distinct CDR3 sequences, about 6.5% found once. The specimen comprised whole blood, sampled at baseline. The receptors were gathered from an adult who was a healthcare worker with PCR-confirmed SARS-CoV-2 infection or an uninfected control (not recorded which).

Comments on this clonotype: This is likely a read error, given that the CDR3 carries no conserved phenylalanine or tryptophan at its end. The CDR3 region has the DNA TGTGCCAGCAGCTCCTCACGGGGGCGGTCCAATTCACCCCTCCACTTA. This gives the protein CASSSSRGRSNSPLHL. This chain uses TRBV5-4 with TRBJ1-6; perhaps TRBD1 as D (6 bases). The CDR3 totals 16 residues. Germline lookup yields CDR1 SGHNT and CDR2 YYREEE (reference sequence). Trimming removed 3 bases at V and 7 bases at J, with 17 bases between.

In its sample, this clonotype was seen many times. This sequence joins TRBV20-1 and TRBJ1-1, with a tentative D call TRBD1 (5 bases). V lost 5 bases, J lost 6 bases, and 10 bases lay in between. CDR1 is DFQATT, CDR2 SNEGSKA, per germline (reference sequence). The CDR3 has 11 amino acids. The CDR3 loop reads CSARGGAEAFF. The CDR3 DNA is TGCAGTGCTCGAGGAGGGGCTGAAGCTTTCTTT.

This clonotype was observed many times. The chain joins TRBV4-3 to TRBJ2-7; no clear D gene. V was cut by 2 bases and J by 3 bases, with 8 bases left in between. Germline-derived CDR1 and CDR2 are LGHNA and YSLEER. The CDR3 loop spans 13 amino acids. The CDR3 region is CASSQSPGYEQYF. CDR3 coding DNA: TGCGCCAGCAGCCAATCTCCCGGCTACGAGCAGTACTTC.

This clonotype has more than one count but fewer than ten. The chain is built from TRBV6-2 or TRBV6-3 and TRBJ2-5, with 7 bases fitting TRBD2. Trimming at V came to 2 bases and at J to 3 bases, leaving 0 bases not matched to a gene. This CDR3 contains 13 residues. Germline V gives CDR1 MNHEY, CDR2 SVGEGT. CDR3 sequence (DNA): TGTGCCAGCAGTTACAGCGGGGAAGAGACCCAGTACTTC. It codes for CASSYSGEETQYF.

This clonotype was counted at least ten times. The chain carries TRBV4-2 and TRBJ2-1; 12 nucleotides align to TRBD2. Trimming cost V 4 bases and J 5 bases; bases outside gene matches: 6. The length of the CDR3 is 16 residues. In germline, CDR1 is LGHNA, CDR2 YNFKEQ. CDR3 sequence (DNA): TGTGCCAGCAGCCCTGATTCTAGCGGGGGGGACAATGAGCAGTTCTTC. It yields the protein CASSPDSSGGDNEQFF.